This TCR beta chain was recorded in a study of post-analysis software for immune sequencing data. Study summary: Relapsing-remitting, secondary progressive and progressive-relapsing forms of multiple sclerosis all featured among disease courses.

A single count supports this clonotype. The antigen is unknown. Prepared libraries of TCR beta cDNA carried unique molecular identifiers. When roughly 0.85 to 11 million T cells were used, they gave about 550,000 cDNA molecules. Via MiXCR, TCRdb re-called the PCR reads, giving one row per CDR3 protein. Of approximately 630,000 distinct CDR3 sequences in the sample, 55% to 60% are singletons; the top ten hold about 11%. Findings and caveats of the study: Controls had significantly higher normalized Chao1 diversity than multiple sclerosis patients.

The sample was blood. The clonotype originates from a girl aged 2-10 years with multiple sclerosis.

This CDR3 is CSAIPADTQYF. In DNA form, the CDR3 reads TGCAGTGCCATACCTGCAGATACGCAGTATTTT. The rearrangement joins TRBV20-1 to TRBJ2-3, with no clear D. The length of the CDR3 is 11 residues. Trimming pared 6 bases from V and 4 bases from J, leaving 8 bases between. The V gene's germline CDR1 is DFQATT and CDR2 SNEGSKA (reference sequence).